These 10 T cell receptor beta chains were sequenced from one sample in a study of blood T cell repertoires in COVID-19. The repertoire was sequenced with immunoSEQ multiplex PCR; TCRdb's copy has only in-frame clones and lacks some. The sample yields more than 450,000 clones, about nine tenths seen once. Sequenced input: PBMCs or T cells enriched from blood (not recorded which). The receptors come from a woman in her late teens or twenties who had recovered from COVID-19.

The J gene is TRBJ1-1, the V gene TRBV18, with 7 bases identical to TRBD1. J lost 5 bases, V lost 3 bases, and 12 bases had no gene match. The germline V gene encodes CDR1 KGHSH and CDR2 LQKENI. The CDR3 contains 16 residues. CDR3 residues: CASSPPRQGRWTEAFF. CDR3 in DNA: TGTGCCAGCTCACCGCCTCGACAGGGAAGATGGACTGAAGCTTTCTTT.

V and J are TRBV7-2 and TRBJ2-5, with a weak D call TRBD2 (6 bases). V dropped 5 bases and J dropped 1 base, with 14 bases sitting between them. Germline V lookup: CDR1 SGHTA, CDR2 FQGNSA. The CDR3 runs to 15 residues. This CDR3 reads CASSAGTLIQETQYF. In nucleotides, the CDR3 is TGTGCCAGCAGCGCTGGGACTCTCATCCAAGAGACCCAGTACTTC.

This sequence joins TRBV5-4 and TRBJ2-3, with 12 bases that match TRBD2. The J segment lost 0 bases and the V segment lost 3 bases, leaving 8 bases of the junction unmatched. CDR1 SGHNT and CDR2 YYREEE come from the germline V gene (reference sequence). The CDR3 totals 18 residues. The chain's CDR3 is CASSSRGLAGISTDTQYF. In nucleotides, the CDR3 is TGTGCCAGCAGCTCAAGAGGACTAGCGGGGATAAGCACAGATACGCAGTATTTT.

V gene TRBV6-5 combines with J gene TRBJ1-2, with 9 bases that match TRBD1. The CDR3 loop spans 15 amino acids. Germline V CDR1 and CDR2: MNHEY, SVGAGI. V lost 4 bases, J lost 6 bases, and 9 bases stayed unmatched. The CDR3 DNA reads TGTGCCAGCAGTTTAACCCGACAGGGGGTACATGGCTACACCTTC. Its protein product is CASSLTRQGVHGYTF.

This clone showed up just a few times. V and J are TRBV7-2 and TRBJ1-2; D is undetermined. The CDR3 is 13 residues long. V lost 0 bases and J 1 base, leaving 3 bases between the germline ends. Germline lookup yields CDR1 SGHTA and CDR2 FQGNSA. In nucleotides, the CDR3 is TGTGCCAGCAGCTTAGCGCGTAACTATGGCTACACCTTC. Residues: CASSLARNYGYTF.

The V and J genes are TRBV2 and TRBJ2-3; 9 bases agree with TRBD2. This CDR3 region has 19 residues. Looked up from germline, CDR1 is SNHLY and CDR2 is FYNNEI. J lost 4 bases, V lost 3 bases, and 17 bases had no gene match. CDR3 in amino acids: CASSEGAGIPSGVADTQYF. The CDR3 coding sequence is TGTGCCAGCAGTGAGGGGGCGGGGATTCCTAGCGGGGTAGCAGATACGCAGTATTTT.

This chain uses TRBV18 with TRBJ2-5; tentative D call: TRBD2 (6 bases). V was pared by 6 bases and J by 1 base, with 15 bases between. This CDR3 comprises 15 residues. Germline V gives CDR1 KGHSH, CDR2 LQKENI. For the CDR3, the DNA is TGTGCCAGCTCCCCTCTCTTAGCGGCCCAAGAGACCCAGTACTTC. It is translated as CASSPLLAAQETQYF. The whole variable domain, filled in from reference TRBV18 and TRBJ2-5, reads NAGVMQNPRHLVRRRGQEARLRCSPMKGHSHVYWYRQLPEEGLKFMVYLQKENIIDESGMPKERFSAEFPKEGPSILRIQQVVRGDSAAYFCASSPLLAAQETQYFGPGTRLLVL.

The table lists this clone with a few counts. This chain uses TRBV7-9 with TRBJ1-2, with TRBD1 identical over 7 bases. In germline, CDR1 is SEHNR, CDR2 FQNEAQ (reference sequence). The CDR3 covers 15 residues. With V trimmed by 2 bases and J by 4 bases, 7 bases remained unmatched. CDR3 bases: TGTGCCAGCAGCTTAATAATAGGGACAGTCTATGGCTACACCTTC. Translation: CASSLIIGTVYGYTF.

V and J are TRBV2 and TRBJ1-3, with D possibly TRBD1 on 5 matching bases. Per the germline V gene, CDR1 is SNHLY and CDR2 is FYNNEI. The CDR3 has 14 amino acids. V dropped 6 bases and J dropped 3 bases, with 12 bases sitting between them. The CDR3 DNA is TGTGCCAGCAGGCCCTCAGGGTTTGGAAACACCATATATTTT. Protein product: CASRPSGFGNTIYF. The full variable domain, with the rest looked up from reference TRBV2 and TRBJ1-3, is EPEVTQTPSHQVTQMGQEVILRCVPISNHLYFYWYRQILGQKVEFLVSFYNNEISEKSEIFDDQFSVERPDGSNFTLKIRSTKLEDSAMYFCASRPSGFGNTIYFGEGSWLTVV.

V is TRBV28 and J is TRBJ1-6; 10 nucleotides agree with TRBD1. The CDR3 contains 15 residues. The germline V gene encodes CDR1 MDHEN and CDR2 SYDVKM. With 4 bases clipped from V and 9 bases from J, the junction kept 6 bases outside the gene matches. This CDR3 reads CASSSAGTGASPLHF. The CDR3 DNA is TGTGCCAGCAGTTCGGCCGGGACAGGGGCTTCACCCCTCCACTTT. Variable domain in full (rest from reference TRBV28 and TRBJ1-6): DVKVTQSSRYLVKRTGEKVFLECVQDMDHENMFWYRQDPGLGLRLIYFSYDVKMKEKGDIPEGYSVSREKKERFSLILESASTNQTSMYLCASSSAGTGASPLHFGNGTRLTVT.